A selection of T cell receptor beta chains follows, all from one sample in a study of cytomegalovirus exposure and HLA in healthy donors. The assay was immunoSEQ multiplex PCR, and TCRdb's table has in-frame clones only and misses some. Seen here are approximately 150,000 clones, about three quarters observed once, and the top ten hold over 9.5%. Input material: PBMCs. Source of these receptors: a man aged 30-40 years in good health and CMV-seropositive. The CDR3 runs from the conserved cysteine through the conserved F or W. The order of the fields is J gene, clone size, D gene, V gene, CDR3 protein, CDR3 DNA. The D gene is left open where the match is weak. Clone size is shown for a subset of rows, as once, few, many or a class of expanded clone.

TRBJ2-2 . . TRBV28 CASSLWDTLTGELFF TGTGCCAGCAGTTTATGGGACACTCTCACCGGGGAGCTGTTTTTT
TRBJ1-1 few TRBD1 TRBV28 CASRKQTGGGTEAFF TGTGCCAGCAGAAAACAGACAGGGGGAGGCACTGAAGCTTTCTTT
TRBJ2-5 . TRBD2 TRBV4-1 CASSQVAGAQETQYF TGCGCCAGCAGCCAAGTTGCGGGAGCTCAAGAGACCCAGTACTTC
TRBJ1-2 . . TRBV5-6 CASSQDNKNYGYTF TGTGCCAGCAGCCAAGACAACAAGAACTATGGCTACACCTTC
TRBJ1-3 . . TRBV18 CASSLQQGTSGNTIYF TGTGCCAGCTCACTGCAACAGGGAACCTCTGGAAACACCATATATTTT
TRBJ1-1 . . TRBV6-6 CASPGELHSLNTEAFF TGTGCCAGCCCTGGCGAGCTTCATTCACTAAACACTGAAGCTTTCTTT
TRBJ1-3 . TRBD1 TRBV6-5 CASRKQGYGGNTIYF TGTGCCAGCAGAAAACAGGGGTACGGTGGAAACACCATATATTTT
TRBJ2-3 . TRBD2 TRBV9 CASSPRTSGTSTDTQYF TGTGCCAGCAGCCCCCGGACTAGCGGGACTAGCACAGATACGCAGTATTTT
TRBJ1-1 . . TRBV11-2 CASSLVSDMNTEAFF TGTGCCAGCAGCTTAGTTTCAGATATGAACACTGAAGCTTTCTTT
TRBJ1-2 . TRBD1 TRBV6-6 CASGTGVAYGYTF TGTGCCAGCGGGACAGGGGTAGCCTATGGCTACACCTTC
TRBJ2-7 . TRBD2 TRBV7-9 CASSFLAGGEQYF TGTGCCAGCAGCTTTCTGGCGGGAGGCGAGCAGTACTTC
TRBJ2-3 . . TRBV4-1 CASSQDDRLATDTQYF TGCGCCAGCAGCCAAGACGACCGGCTAGCAACAGATACGCAGTATTTT
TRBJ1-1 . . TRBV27 CASTREGPLNLNTEAFF TGTGCCAGCACCCGGGAAGGACCTCTTAATTTGAACACTGAAGCTTTCTTT
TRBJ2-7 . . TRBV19 CASSVAVSSYEQYF TGTGCCAGTAGCGTAGCGGTTAGCTCCTACGAGCAGTACTTC
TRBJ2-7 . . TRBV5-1 CASSLSSGYEQYF TGCGCCAGCAGCTTGTCGTCAGGCTACGAGCAGTACTTC
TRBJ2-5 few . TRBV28 CASSSKTETQYF TGTGCCAGCAGTTCTAAAACGGAGACCCAGTACTTC
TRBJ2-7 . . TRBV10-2 CASLIRDPEGYEQYF TGCGCCAGCCTTATCCGGGATCCGGAGGGCTACGAGCAGTACTTC
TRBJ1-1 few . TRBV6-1 CASSEDWGVLEAFF TGTGCCAGCAGTGAAGACTGGGGGGTCTTGGAAGCTTTCTTT
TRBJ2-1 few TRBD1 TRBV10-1 CASSDQGAINEQFF TGCGCCAGCAGTGACCAGGGGGCAATCAATGAGCAGTTCTTC
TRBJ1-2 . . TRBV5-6 CASSLEKPARLFQYGYTF TGTGCCAGCAGCTTAGAAAAGCCCGCCAGGTTGTTCCAGTATGGCTACACCTTC
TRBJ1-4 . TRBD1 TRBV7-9 CASSARTGIGEKLFF TGTGCCAGCAGCGCCCGGACAGGGATAGGTGAAAAACTGTTTTTT
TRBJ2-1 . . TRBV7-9 CASSFGQSINEQFF TGTGCCAGCAGCTTTGGCCAGTCAATCAATGAGCAGTTCTTC
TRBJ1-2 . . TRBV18 CASSPPAASGYTF TGTGCCAGCTCACCACCGGCGGCGAGTGGCTACACCTTC
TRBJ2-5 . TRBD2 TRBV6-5 CASSYSGGQGETQYF TGTGCCAGCAGTTACAGCGGGGGCCAGGGAGAGACCCAGTACTTC
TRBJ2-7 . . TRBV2 CASSGQQDYEQYF TGTGCCAGCAGTGGACAGCAAGACTACGAGCAGTACTTC
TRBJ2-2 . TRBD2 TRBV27 CASGGLAGGGELFF TGTGCCAGCGGAGGGCTAGCGGGAGGCGGGGAGCTGTTTTTT
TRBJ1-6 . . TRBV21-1 CASSKGRRLDRFGSVTNSPLHF TGTGCCAGCAGCAAAGGTAGGAGATTGGACAGGTTTGGTAGTGTTACGAATTCACCCCTCCACTTT
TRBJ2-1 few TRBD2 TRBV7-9 CASSYPGTSESTDEQFF TGTGCCAGCAGCTATCCCGGGACTAGCGAATCCACGGATGAGCAGTTCTTC
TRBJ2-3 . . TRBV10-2 CASSVFRVEDTQYF TGCGCCAGCAGTGTCTTCAGGGTCGAAGATACGCAGTATTTT
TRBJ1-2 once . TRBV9 CASSVNPGSADYGYTF TGTGCCAGCAGCGTAAACCCAGGGTCGGCGGACTATGGCTACACCTTC
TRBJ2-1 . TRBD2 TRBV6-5 CASSYSGSDEQFF TGTGCCAGCAGTTACAGCGGGAGCGATGAGCAGTTCTTC
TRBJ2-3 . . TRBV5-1 CASSLRTDTQYF TGCGCCAGCAGCCTACGCACAGATACGCAGTATTTT
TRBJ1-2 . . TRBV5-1 CASSRDGRDGYTF TGCGCCAGCAGCCGGGATGGTAGGGATGGCTACACCTTC
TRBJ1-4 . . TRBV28 CASSSPTGGDEKLFF TGTGCCAGCAGTTCTCCGACAGGTGGAGATGAAAAACTGTTTTTT
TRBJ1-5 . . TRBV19 CASSPYSDRSQPQHF TGTGCCAGTAGTCCCTACTCCGACAGGTCGCAGCCCCAGCATTTT
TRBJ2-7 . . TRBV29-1 CSVVAGTYEQYF TGCAGCGTTGTAGCCGGGACCTACGAGCAGTACTTC
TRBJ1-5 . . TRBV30 CASGLGGATVRENQPQHF TGTGCCTCTGGACTTGGGGGTGCGACGGTGCGGGAAAATCAGCCCCAGCATTTT
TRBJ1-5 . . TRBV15 CATSRELGQPQHF TGTGCCACCAGCAGAGAGCTAGGTCAGCCCCAGCATTTT
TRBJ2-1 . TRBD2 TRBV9 CASKGLAGTHEQFF TGTGCCAGCAAGGGGCTAGCGGGAACCCATGAGCAGTTCTTC
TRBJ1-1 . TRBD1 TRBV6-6 CAGRDSNTEAFF TGTGCCGGCAGGGACAGTAACACTGAAGCTTTCTTT
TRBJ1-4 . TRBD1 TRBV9 CASSGKTGTNEKLFF TGTGCCAGCAGCGGAAAGACAGGGACTAATGAAAAACTGTTTTTT
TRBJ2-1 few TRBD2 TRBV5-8 CASSLEVAGRWSRNEQFF TGTGCCAGCAGCTTGGAGGTAGCGGGAAGGTGGTCGCGCAATGAGCAGTTCTTC
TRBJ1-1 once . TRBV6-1 CASSYGGLSNTEAFF TGTGCCAGCAGCTACGGTGGACTTTCGAACACTGAAGCTTTCTTT
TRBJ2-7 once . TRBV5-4 CASSPDPGASYEQYF TGTGCCAGCAGCCCCGACCCGGGAGCTTCCTACGAGCAGTACTTC
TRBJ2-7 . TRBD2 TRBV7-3 CASSFSPALALSEQYF TGTGCCAGCAGCTTTTCCCCCGCACTAGCGTTGAGCGAGCAGTACTTC
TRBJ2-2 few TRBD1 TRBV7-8 CASSPDRGLVDTGELFF TGTGCCAGCAGCCCCGACAGGGGGCTGGTGGACACCGGGGAGCTGTTTTTT
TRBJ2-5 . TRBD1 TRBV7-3 CASSSGDRAGQETQYF TGTGCCAGCAGCTCGGGTGACAGGGCGGGTCAAGAGACCCAGTACTTC
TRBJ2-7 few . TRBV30 CAWRDSSYEQYF TGTGCCTGGAGAGACAGTTCCTACGAGCAGTACTTC
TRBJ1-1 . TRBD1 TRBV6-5 CASSSGTEGNKAFF TGTGCCAGCAGTTCCGGGACAGAGGGAAATAAAGCTTTCTTT